This entry describes one T cell receptor (beta chain). The treatment denotes: oral pan-JAK inhibitor, 5-10 mg twice daily. This CDR3 is built from 13 residues. Germline values: CDR1 LNHNV, CDR2 YYDKDF (reference sequence). Unmatched junction bases numbered 1, after V lost 1 base and J lost 4 bases. Extracted RNA was reverse transcribed into cDNA, the sequencing template. Libraries were prepared by immunoSEQ multiplex PCR; TCRdb keeps only in-frame clonotypes and omits some of them. The sample holds some 180,000 clones, approximately 50% seen once. These data originate in a study of CD8+ T cells in alopecia areata.

The input for sequencing was CD8+ T cells sorted from blood, taken around week 54, from a patient treated with tofacitinib. The receptor comes from a human donor with alopecia areata. This sequence joins TRBV15 and TRBJ2-7; 7 bases are shared with TRBD1. The CDR3 DNA sequence: TGTGCCACCAGCAGAGCGACAGGGTACGAGCAGTACTTC. Residues: CATSRATGYEQYF.